These 2 T cell receptor beta chains were all obtained from the same sample, sequenced in a study of T-cell reconstitution after alpha-beta-depleted transplantation in children. A TCRbeta library incorporating unique molecular identifiers was prepared. TCRdb recomputed calls from the PCR reads with MiXCR, one row per CDR3 protein. The data show fewer than 700,000 distinct CDR3 sequences, about an eighth seen once. Sequencing used PBMCs, mostly from graft donor cells, obtained 360 days after TCRalphabeta/CD19-depleted stem cell transplant. The receptor source for this set is a male patient aged 10 to 17 who had a stem cell transplant for acute myeloid leukemia, so the T cells may come from the graft donor.

This clonotype was observed once. The rearrangement uses TRBV27 and TRBJ2-3; 7 positions agree with TRBD1. The V gene end was trimmed by 4 bases and the J gene end by 5 bases; junction bases not matched to a gene: 15. Germline V CDR1 and CDR2: MNHEY, SMNVEV (reference sequence). The length of the CDR3 is 17 residues. The CDR3 loop is CASSSFTHRGRGDTQYF. CDR3 DNA: TGTGCCAGCAGTTCCTTCACCCACAGGGGACGGGGAGATACGCAGTATTTT.

This clonotype has only a few counts. The V call is TRBV18, the J call TRBJ2-3; possible D gene TRBD2, 7 bases. The V gene's germline CDR1 is KGHSH and CDR2 LQKENI. Trimming left V 1 base short and J 0 bases short, with 26 bases between. The CDR3 has 21 amino acids. CDR3 DNA: TGTGCCAGCTCACCACATCGACCAAGCGGGGCAGGGGCATCTAGCACAGATACGCAGTATTTT. Translating it yields CASSPHRPSGAGASSTDTQYF.